Presented here are 2 T cell receptor beta chains from one specimen sequenced in a study of blood T cell repertoires in COVID-19. Sequencing was performed with immunoSEQ multiplex PCR; in TCRdb, only in-frame clones are kept and a portion is missing. The repertoire holds roughly 180,000 clones, with roughly 81% as singletons. Material for sequencing was peripheral blood. The receptors were sampled from a woman older than 75 with COVID-19, enrolled during active disease.

The chain combines TRBV9 with TRBJ1-2; 7 bases align to TRBD1. With V trimmed by 0 bases and J by 2 bases, 1 base remained unmatched. The CDR3 is 14 residues long. CDR1 and CDR2 from the germline V gene are SGDLS and YYNGEE. CDR3 protein: CASSVGGQNYGYTF. In DNA form, the CDR3 reads TGTGCCAGCAGCGTAGGGGGACAGAACTATGGCTACACCTTC.

The chain couples TRBV19 to TRBJ2-1; D might be TRBD1 (6 bases). This CDR3 region has 11 residues. Trimming stripped 10 bases from V and 9 bases from J, with 13 bases between. Germline V gene lookup returns CDR1 LNHDA and CDR2 SQIVND (reference sequence). In nucleotides, the CDR3 is TGTGCCACCAAGACAGGTGGTGAGCAGTTCTTC. It yields the protein CATKTGGEQFF.